Listed here are 24 T cell receptor beta chains from one sample, sequenced in a study of vaccination effects on CD4 cells after COVID-19. The culture ran for roughly 10 days before CD4+ T cells were isolated. Libraries were prepared by immunoSEQ multiplex PCR; TCRdb keeps only in-frame clonotypes and omits some of them. The sample lists 50,000 to 70,000 clones, about 72% occurring once. These TCRs' antigens remain unknown. Source: CD4+ T cells from PBMCs cultured without peptide, taken before COVID-19 vaccination. These receptors originate from a human donor who had a prior SARS-CoV-2 infection.

The table lists this clone with a few counts. The V and J genes are TRBV20-1 and TRBJ2-7; D perhaps matches TRBD2 (6 bases). The CDR3 length is 12 residues. Germline CDR1 reads DFQATT; CDR2 reads SNEGSKA (reference sequence). V gave up 3 bases and J gave up 3 bases, with 9 bases separating them. The CDR3 sequence is CSASASDYEQYF. For the CDR3, the DNA is TGCAGTGCTAGTGCTAGCGACTACGAGCAGTACTTC.

The chain links TRBV6-2 or TRBV6-3 to TRBJ1-1; D may be TRBD1 (5 bases). This CDR3 has 14 amino acids. CDR1 MNHEY and CDR2 SVGEGT come from the germline V gene. V gave up 3 bases and J gave up 4 bases, with 12 bases separating them. The DNA for the CDR3 is TGTGCCAGCAGTTATCAGGGTTTGAGCACTGAAGCTTTCTTT. Amino acid sequence: CASSYQGLSTEAFF.

The genes are TRBV6-1 and TRBJ2-3; TRBD2 matches 11 bases. V lost 4 bases, J lost 0 bases, and 6 bases stayed unmatched. CDR3 length: 17 amino acids. Germline assignment: CDR1 MNHNS and CDR2 SASEGT. CDR3 protein: CASSASRTSGSTDTQYF. The CDR3 DNA reads as TGTGCCAGCAGTGCCTCAAGGACTAGCGGGAGCACAGATACGCAGTATTTT.

This clone is a singleton in its sample. The chain employs TRBV11-3 and TRBJ2-7; no clear D. Germline loops: CDR1 SGHNT, CDR2 YENEEA. The CDR3 loop spans 12 amino acids. V gave up 5 bases and J gave up 9 bases, with 14 bases separating them. DNA for the CDR3: TGTGCCAGCAGCCTCGACCCGGCAGGGCAGTACTTC. It codes for CASSLDPAGQYF.

The chain uses TRBV7-3 and TRBJ2-2; 7 bases map to TRBD2. The CDR3 totals 15 residues. V shed 1 base, J shed 3 bases, and the junction held 2 bases outside the gene matches. Germline V gene sequence: CDR1 SGHTA, CDR2 FQGTGA. The CDR3 nucleotides are TGTGCCAGCAGCTTAATCAGCGGGGACACCGGGGAGCTGTTTTTT. Translation gives CASSLISGDTGELFF.

This clone was counted between two and nine times. The CDR3 region has the DNA TGTGCCAGCAGCCGACCCGGGACGTATGAGCAGTTCTTC. Protein product: CASSRPGTYEQFF. The rearrangement uses TRBV6-2 or TRBV6-3 and TRBJ2-1; D may match TRBD1 or TRBD2 (5 bases each). Trimming took off 6 bases at V and 8 bases at J, with 14 bases between the two ends. CDR3 size: 13 residues. From germline, CDR1 is MNHEY and CDR2 SVGEGT.

This clone has just a few counts. The V and J genes are TRBV19 and TRBJ1-3; D is ambiguous. V gave up 2 bases and J gave up 0 bases, with 11 bases separating them. This CDR3 comprises 16 residues. Per germline, CDR1 LNHDA and CDR2 SQIVND (reference sequence). This CDR3 reads CASSISGRGSGNTIYF. In DNA form, the CDR3 reads TGTGCCAGTAGTATATCCGGGAGAGGCTCTGGAAACACCATATATTTT.

This clone is a singleton in its sample. The chain links TRBV20-1 to TRBJ2-4; TRBD2 matches at 7 bases. CDR3 length: 11 residues. V shed 5 bases and J 7 bases; nucleotides not matched to a gene: 2. CDR1 and CDR2 (germline): DFQATT, SNEGSKA (reference sequence). CDR3 nucleotides: TGCAGTGCTGCGCGGGAGAACATTCAGTACTTC. Translation gives CSAARENIQYF.

The rearrangement uses TRBV12-3 or TRBV12-4 and TRBJ2-5; D gene uncertain. Trimming removed 5 bases at V and 1 base at J, with 8 bases between. The CDR3 has 13 residues. This chain's CDR3 is CASSPQVQETQYF. DNA for the CDR3: TGTGCCAGCAGTCCTCAGGTCCAAGAGACCCAGTACTTC.

This chain links TRBV28 with TRBJ1-3; D not certain. V was shortened by 1 base and J by 3 bases, with 19 bases between the two germline ends. The CDR3 sequence is 18 residues long. Germline-derived CDR1 and CDR2 are MDHEN and SYDVKM. The CDR3 region has the DNA TGTGCCAGCAGTTTATTGGCCGGCGGGAGGGAGTTTGGAAACACCATATATTTT. Its protein product is CASSLLAGGREFGNTIYF.

This chain links TRBV3-1 (or the pseudogene TRBV3-2) with TRBJ2-5, with a weak D call TRBD2 (6 bases). The V gene's germline CDR1 is LGHDT and CDR2 YNNKEL (reference sequence). The CDR3 length is 16 residues. Trimming stripped 2 bases from V and 4 bases from J, with 17 bases between. The CDR3 DNA is TGTGCCAGCAGCCAAAGTTTGGGACTCGGAGGAGAGACCCAGTACTTC. Translation: CASSQSLGLGGETQYF.

This clone has more than one count but fewer than ten. Different DNA sequences within this sample yield the same CDR3. CDR3 sequence reads: CAWRRLAGGSSYNEQFF. The CDR3 DNA follows: TGTGCCTGGAGGCGGCTAGCGGGGGGGAGCTCCTACAATGAGCAGTTCTTC. This rearrangement joins TRBV30 to TRBJ2-1, with 12 bases lining up with TRBD2. This CDR3 is built from 17 residues. V was pared by 3 bases and J by 0 bases, with 6 bases of the junction left unmatched. CDR1 and CDR2 from the germline V gene are GTSNPN and SVGIG (reference sequence).

This clone was seen a handful of times. The chain is built from TRBV6-5 and TRBJ1-1; D not certain. The CDR3 loop spans 12 amino acids. Germline CDR1 is MNHEY and CDR2 is SVGAGI. V shed 7 bases and J shed 1 base, with 7 bases lying between them. CDR3 amino acids: CASNSQNTEAFF. CDR3 coding DNA: TGTGCCAGCAATAGCCAGAACACTGAAGCTTTCTTT.

This clone has a single count. The rearrangement joins TRBV15 to TRBJ2-5; D is unclear. Germline CDR1 reads LNHNV; CDR2 reads YYDKDF (reference sequence). V was pared by 1 base and J by 3 bases, with 6 bases between. The CDR3 consists of 13 residues. CDR3 in DNA: TGTGCCACCAGCAGAGCCGTAGAAGAGACCCAGTACTTC. Its protein product is CATSRAVEETQYF.

This chain links TRBV7-2 with TRBJ1-1; unclear D gene. This CDR3 has 16 amino acids. Per germline, CDR1 SGHTA and CDR2 FQGNSA. V was shortened by 1 base and J by 3 bases, with 15 bases between the two germline ends. In DNA, the CDR3 is TGTGCCAGCAGCTTAGGGCCGGTCCTCGGAGACACTGAAGCTTTCTTT. It yields the protein CASSLGPVLGDTEAFF.

The V and J genes are TRBV11-2 and TRBJ2-3; a weak D match, TRBD2 (5 bases). CDR3 length: 12 residues. CDR1 is SGHAT and CDR2 is FQNNGV in the germline V gene. Trimming shortened V by 5 bases and J by 15 bases, and 18 bases separated the two germline ends. CDR3 nucleotide sequence: TGTGCCAGCAGCCCTGACTACACGGTGAGATATTTT. It encodes CASSPDYTVRYF.

This sequence joins TRBV12-3 or TRBV12-4 and TRBJ1-6, with a weak D call TRBD1 (5 bases). The length of the CDR3 is 13 residues. Trimming cost V 7 bases and J 10 bases, with 14 bases left between them. CDR3 amino acids: CASTQGASSPLHF. The CDR3, as DNA: TGTGCCAGCACCCAGGGAGCGTCGTCACCCCTCCACTTT.

The V and J genes are TRBV7-2 and TRBJ2-2; TRBD2 agrees at 10 bases. The CDR3 runs 16 residues. CDR1 is SGHTA and CDR2 is FQGNSA in the germline V gene. Unmatched junction bases numbered 9, after V lost 5 bases and J lost 6 bases. Here the CDR3 DNA reads TGTGCCAGCAGCCGGACTAGGAGCGGGAGGGCCGGGGAGCTGTTTTTT. It encodes CASSRTRSGRAGELFF.

The CDR3 sequence is CASSFSGGTSTDTQYF. In DNA, the CDR3 is TGTGCCAGCAGCTTTAGTGGAGGGACTAGCACAGATACGCAGTATTTT. V is TRBV11-2 and J is TRBJ2-3; D is possibly TRBD2 (6 bases). The CDR3 contains 16 residues. Germline CDR1 is SGHAT and CDR2 is FQNNGV. The V end was cut by 3 bases, the J end by 0 bases, with 13 bases between. Filled out from reference TRBV11-2 and TRBJ2-3, the complete variable domain reads EAGVAQSPRYKIIEKRQSVAFWCNPISGHATLYWYQQILGQGPKLLIQFQNNGVVDDSQLPKDRFSAERLKGVDSTLKIQPAKLEDSAVYLCASSFSGGTSTDTQYFGPGTRLTVL.

J is TRBJ1-1 and V is TRBV5-1, with D perhaps TRBD1 (5 bases). Germline values: CDR1 SGHRS, CDR2 YFSETQ. V was clipped by 2 bases and J by 3 bases, with 8 bases between them. This CDR3 is 13 amino acids long. The CDR3 sequence: CASSFEGYTEAFF. CDR3 nucleotides: TGCGCCAGCAGCTTTGAGGGGTACACTGAAGCTTTCTTT. Filled out from reference TRBV5-1 and TRBJ1-1, the complete variable domain reads KAGVTQTPRYLIKTRGQQVTLSCSPISGHRSVSWYQQTPGQGLQFLFEYFSETQRNKGNFPGRFSGRQFSNSRSEMNVSTLELGDSALYLCASSFEGYTEAFFGQGTRLTVV.

The chain has TRBV27 and TRBJ1-3; 9 nucleotides match TRBD1. Germline CDR1 reads MNHEY; CDR2 reads SMNVEV (reference sequence). The CDR3 runs to 12 residues. With V trimmed by 9 bases and J by 7 bases, 4 bases remained unmatched. CDR3 DNA sequence: TGTGCCAGTTGGGACAGGGTGAACACCATATATTTT. It translates to CASWDRVNTIYF.

V gene TRBV9 combines with J gene TRBJ2-2; D possibly corresponds to TRBD1 (8 bases). CDR1 is SGDLS and CDR2 is YYNGEE in the germline V gene. Trimming removed 4 bases at V and 6 bases at J, with 19 bases between. The CDR3 runs 16 residues. CDR3 in DNA: TGTGCCAGCAGCTCATACAGGGGGGGTAGCGCCGGGGAGCTGTTTTTT. It encodes CASSSYRGGSAGELFF.

As to this clone: In the same sample, other DNA sequences code for this CDR3. The genes are TRBV9 and TRBJ2-7; 8 bases align to TRBD1. The CDR3 contains 14 residues. The germline V gene encodes CDR1 SGDLS and CDR2 YYNGEE. V shed 0 bases and J 2 bases; nucleotides not matched to a gene: 1. The CDR3 DNA reads as TGTGCCAGCAGCGTAGGACAGGGGACCTACGAGCAGTACTTC. Protein: CASSVGQGTYEQYF.

This clone was counted between two and nine times. The V gene is TRBV2, the J gene TRBJ1-2; tentatively, D is TRBD1 (5 bases). The V gene lost 9 bases and the J gene lost 7 bases, with 15 bases spanning the gap. CDR3 length: 12 amino acids. The germline V gene has CDR1 SNHLY and CDR2 FYNNEI. CDR3 loop: CARQDSSFGYTF. In DNA, the CDR3 is TGTGCCAGGCAAGACAGTTCTTTTGGCTACACCTTC.